The sample holds one count of the clone carrying this T cell receptor (beta chain). The germline gives CDR1 SGDLS, CDR2 YYNGEE. There are 16 residues in the CDR3. V shed 4 bases, J shed 0 bases, and the junction held 7 bases outside the gene matches. Assay: immunoSEQ multiplex PCR; the TCRdb copy retains only in-frame clones and omits some. The data hold about 27,000 clones, with almost 90% observed a single time. This entry belongs to a study of PD-1 blockade in classical Hodgkin lymphoma. Autologous stem cell transplantation was followed by relapse in every patient, and brentuximab vedotin exposure varied. Negative selection with magnets was how CD8+ T cells were isolated from the thawed PBMCs.

The chain employs TRBV9 and TRBJ1-1; 9 nucleotides align to TRBD1. This TCR was recovered from a human donor with classical Hodgkin lymphoma. The sample here was CD8+ T cells from blood, taken at baseline. The CDR3 DNA reads as TGTGCCAGCAGCTCGGACAGGGGCCCCTTGAACACTGAAGCTTTCTTT. Translation gives CASSSDRGPLNTEAFF.